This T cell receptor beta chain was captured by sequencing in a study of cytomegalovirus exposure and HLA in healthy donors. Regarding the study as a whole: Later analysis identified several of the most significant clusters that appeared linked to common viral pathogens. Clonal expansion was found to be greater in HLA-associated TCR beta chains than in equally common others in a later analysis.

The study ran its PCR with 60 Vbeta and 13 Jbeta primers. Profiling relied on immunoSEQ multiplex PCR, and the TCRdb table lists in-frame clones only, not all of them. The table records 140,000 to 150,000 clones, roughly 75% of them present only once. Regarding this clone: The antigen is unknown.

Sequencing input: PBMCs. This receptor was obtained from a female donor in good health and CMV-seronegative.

The CDR3 DNA reads TGTGCCATAAGGGGGACAGTAAGGAACACTGAAGCTTTCTTT. Translation gives CAIRGTVRNTEAFF. The chain joins TRBV28 to TRBJ1-1; 7 bases match TRBD1. J gave up 1 base and V 10 bases, and 9 bases lay outside the gene matches. This CDR3 region has 14 residues. Germline V CDR1 and CDR2: MDHEN, SYDVKM.